The rows below give T cell receptor beta chains drawn from one sample of a study of post-analysis software for immune sequencing data. TCRdb independently ran MiXCR on the PCR reads; one entry per CDR3 protein. The sample includes some 690,000 distinct CDR3 sequences, roughly three fifths of them seen just once. The sequencing input was blood. Receptors originate from a girl under 10 years old with multiple sclerosis. The CDR3 runs from the conserved cysteine through the conserved F or W. Each record gives: D gene, clone size, J gene, V gene, CDR3 DNA, CDR3 protein. The D gene is left open where the match is weak. Only part of the rows carry a size: once, few, many, or a class if the clone is expanded.

d_call: NA
clone_size: NA
j_call: TRBJ1-5
v_call: TRBV29-1
cdr3_nt: TGCAGCGTTGAAGAATCGGCCGGGCAGCCCCAGCATTTT
cdr3_aa: CSVEESAGQPQHF

d_call: NA
clone_size: NA
j_call: TRBJ2-1
v_call: TRBV25-1
cdr3_nt: TGTGCCAGCAGTGGGAATCGAGACGACAATGAGCAGTTCTTC
cdr3_aa: CASSGNRDDNEQFF

d_call: NA
clone_size: NA
j_call: TRBJ2-2
v_call: TRBV7-2
cdr3_nt: TGTGCCAGCAGCGTAGAAGTCACCGGGGAGCTGTTTTTT
cdr3_aa: CASSVEVTGELFF

d_call: NA
clone_size: few
j_call: TRBJ2-5
v_call: TRBV9
cdr3_nt: TGTGCCAGCAGCTCCGGACCGGCCCAAGAGACCCAGTACTTC
cdr3_aa: CASSSGPAQETQYF

d_call: NA
clone_size: NA
j_call: TRBJ1-5
v_call: TRBV6-5
cdr3_nt: TGTGCCAGCAGGCCTACGAGTAGCAATCAGCCCCAGCATTTT
cdr3_aa: CASRPTSSNQPQHF

d_call: NA
clone_size: many
j_call: TRBJ2-1
v_call: TRBV7-2
cdr3_nt: TGTGCCAGCAGCTTAGTATCGTGGGCAGGGAGAATCAATGAGCAGTTCTTC
cdr3_aa: CASSLVSWAGRINEQFF

d_call: TRBD2
clone_size: NA
j_call: TRBJ2-7
v_call: TRBV29-1
cdr3_nt: TGCAGCCCGACGACTAGCGGGGGGAAAGAGCAGTACTTC
cdr3_aa: CSPTTSGGKEQYF

d_call: TRBD1
clone_size: NA
j_call: TRBJ2-2
v_call: TRBV5-1
cdr3_nt: TGCGCCAGCAGCTGGACAGGGAACTCTGGCGGGGAGCTGTTTTTT
cdr3_aa: CASSWTGNSGGELFF

d_call: TRBD2
clone_size: NA
j_call: TRBJ2-1
v_call: TRBV12-3/TRBV12-4
cdr3_nt: TGTGCCAGCAGTCCCCAGCGGGGGGCATTCAATGAGCAGTTCTTC
cdr3_aa: CASSPQRGAFNEQFF

d_call: TRBD2
clone_size: NA
j_call: TRBJ2-1
v_call: TRBV20-1
cdr3_nt: TGCAGTGCTAGAGTTCAGTGGGCTAGCGGGATTTTTTCCTACAATGAGCAGTTCTTC
cdr3_aa: CSARVQWASGIFSYNEQFF

d_call: NA
clone_size: NA
j_call: TRBJ1-2
v_call: TRBV20-1
cdr3_nt: TGCAGTGCAAGGGACTCACCCCTCTATGGCTACACCTTC
cdr3_aa: CSARDSPLYGYTF

d_call: NA
clone_size: NA
j_call: TRBJ1-5
v_call: TRBV5-5
cdr3_nt: TGTGCCAGCAGCTTGGAGCTAACGGGGGCCTCAAGGGTTCAGCCCCAGCATTTT
cdr3_aa: CASSLELTGASRVQPQHF

d_call: NA
clone_size: NA
j_call: TRBJ1-2
v_call: TRBV19
cdr3_nt: TGTGCCAGTAGCGCCGGGGGGACCGCCGTCTATGGCTACACCTTC
cdr3_aa: CASSAGGTAVYGYTF

d_call: NA
clone_size: NA
j_call: TRBJ2-7
v_call: TRBV7-2
cdr3_nt: TGTGCCAGCAGCTTTGTGACGGGAGACTACGAGCAGTACTTC
cdr3_aa: CASSFVTGDYEQYF

d_call: TRBD2
clone_size: NA
j_call: TRBJ2-7
v_call: TRBV12-3/TRBV12-4
cdr3_nt: TGTGCCAGCAGTTCGGGACTAGCCTACGAGCAGTACTTC
cdr3_aa: CASSSGLAYEQYF

d_call: NA
clone_size: NA
j_call: TRBJ2-7
v_call: TRBV12-3/TRBV12-4
cdr3_nt: TGTGCCAGCAGTTCTTATGGAATAAACTACGAGCAGTACTTC
cdr3_aa: CASSSYGINYEQYF

d_call: NA
clone_size: few
j_call: TRBJ2-1
v_call: TRBV29-1
cdr3_nt: TGCAGCGTTGAGAAACTAGAGGGCGTTGAGCAGTTCTTC
cdr3_aa: CSVEKLEGVEQFF

d_call: NA
clone_size: few
j_call: TRBJ1-1
v_call: TRBV6-5
cdr3_nt: TGTGCCAGCAACAACGGGGGGTTGAGTAGTAACACTGAAGCTTTCTTT
cdr3_aa: CASNNGGLSSNTEAFF

d_call: NA
clone_size: NA
j_call: TRBJ2-5
v_call: TRBV20-1
cdr3_nt: TGCAGTGGGACAGAGAGACAAGAGACCCAGTACTTC
cdr3_aa: CSGTERQETQYF

d_call: NA
clone_size: few
j_call: TRBJ2-7
v_call: TRBV12-3/TRBV12-4
cdr3_nt: TGTGCCAGCAGTTCGAACGGGAGATCGGAGGAGCAGTACTTC
cdr3_aa: CASSSNGRSEEQYF

d_call: TRBD2
clone_size: NA
j_call: TRBJ2-1
v_call: TRBV10-2
cdr3_nt: TGCGCCAGCACTTCCGGGACTAGCCTCAATGAGCAGTTCTTC
cdr3_aa: CASTSGTSLNEQFF

d_call: NA
clone_size: NA
j_call: TRBJ2-3
v_call: TRBV21-1
cdr3_nt: TGTACGTTTCTGACGTCCTTACGCACAGATACGCAGTATTTT
cdr3_aa: CTFLTSLRTDTQYF

d_call: TRBD2
clone_size: NA
j_call: TRBJ2-3
v_call: TRBV24-1
cdr3_nt: TGTGCCACCAGTGATGTACTAGCGGGCACTAGCACAGATACGCAGTATTTT
cdr3_aa: CATSDVLAGTSTDTQYF

d_call: NA
clone_size: few
j_call: TRBJ1-2
v_call: TRBV25-1
cdr3_nt: TGTGCCAGCAGTGTGGCGGGGACGGACTATGGCTACACCTTC
cdr3_aa: CASSVAGTDYGYTF

d_call: NA
clone_size: once
j_call: TRBJ2-7
v_call: TRBV12-3/TRBV12-4
cdr3_nt: TGTGCCGGCAGTTTATACGGTGCCTACGAGCAGTACTTC
cdr3_aa: CAGSLYGAYEQYF

d_call: NA
clone_size: NA
j_call: TRBJ2-5
v_call: TRBV11-1
cdr3_nt: TGTGCCAGCAGCTTACAATCGGACGAGCGGTACTTC
cdr3_aa: CASSLQSDERYF

d_call: TRBD1
clone_size: NA
j_call: TRBJ2-1
v_call: TRBV3-1
cdr3_nt: TGTGCCAGCAGCCCAACTGGACAGGGTTACAATGAGCAGTTCTTC
cdr3_aa: CASSPTGQGYNEQFF

d_call: TRBD2
clone_size: NA
j_call: TRBJ2-7
v_call: TRBV29-1
cdr3_nt: TGCAGCGTTGAATCGGGACTAGCGGGAGGCGAGCAGTACTTC
cdr3_aa: CSVESGLAGGEQYF

d_call: NA
clone_size: NA
j_call: TRBJ2-3
v_call: TRBV4-3
cdr3_nt: TGCGCCAGCAGCCAAGATGAAAGGACGCTTAGCACAGATACGCAGTATTTT
cdr3_aa: CASSQDERTLSTDTQYF

d_call: NA
clone_size: NA
j_call: TRBJ1-5
v_call: TRBV15
cdr3_nt: TGTGCCACCAGCAGAGATCGGACAAATCAGCCCCAGCATTTT
cdr3_aa: CATSRDRTNQPQHF

d_call: NA
clone_size: few
j_call: TRBJ2-7
v_call: TRBV20-1
cdr3_nt: TGCAGTGCTAGAGATTCGAGGGGACATGACGAGCAGTACTTC
cdr3_aa: CSARDSRGHDEQYF

d_call: NA
clone_size: NA
j_call: TRBJ2-7
v_call: TRBV7-3
cdr3_nt: TGTGCCAGCAGCTTAGCTTTGAGCGACGAGCAGTACTTC
cdr3_aa: CASSLALSDEQYF

d_call: NA
clone_size: NA
j_call: TRBJ2-3
v_call: TRBV25-1
cdr3_nt: TGTGCCAGCAGTGAAACAGGGAGTGATACGCAGTATTTT
cdr3_aa: CASSETGSDTQYF

d_call: TRBD1
clone_size: NA
j_call: TRBJ1-5
v_call: TRBV18
cdr3_nt: TGTGCCAGCTCACCACTTGGACAGGGGCATCAGCCCCAGCATTTT
cdr3_aa: CASSPLGQGHQPQHF

d_call: NA
clone_size: few
j_call: TRBJ2-7
v_call: TRBV10-3
cdr3_nt: TGTGCCATCAGTGACAACAGCCTCTACGAGCAGTACTTC
cdr3_aa: CAISDNSLYEQYF

d_call: NA
clone_size: few
j_call: TRBJ2-1
v_call: TRBV9
cdr3_nt: TGTGCCAGCAGCGTACACGGGGGGCCTAGTGTGAGCTCCTACAATGAGCAGTTCTTC
cdr3_aa: CASSVHGGPSVSSYNEQFF

d_call: NA
clone_size: NA
j_call: TRBJ1-1
v_call: TRBV20-1
cdr3_nt: TGCAGTGCTAGAGTTCTGTCCACTACTTCGAACACTGAAGCTTTCTTT
cdr3_aa: CSARVLSTTSNTEAFF

d_call: TRBD1
clone_size: NA
j_call: TRBJ2-1
v_call: TRBV25-1
cdr3_nt: TGTGCCAGCAGTGTTACAGGGGGCGAGCAGTTCTTC
cdr3_aa: CASSVTGGEQFF

d_call: TRBD1
clone_size: NA
j_call: TRBJ2-7
v_call: TRBV6-5
cdr3_nt: TGTGCCAGCAGTCCCCGGACAGGGTCCCTCCACGAGCAGTACTTC
cdr3_aa: CASSPRTGSLHEQYF

d_call: TRBD1
clone_size: few
j_call: TRBJ2-4
v_call: TRBV12-3/TRBV12-4
cdr3_nt: TGTGCCAGCAGCCCTAGGACAGGGGGGGACATTCAGTACTTC
cdr3_aa: CASSPRTGGDIQYF

d_call: NA
clone_size: once
j_call: TRBJ1-6
v_call: TRBV3-1
cdr3_nt: TGTGCCAGCAGCCAAGGACGTGATAATTCACCCCTCCACTTT
cdr3_aa: CASSQGRDNSPLHF

d_call: TRBD2
clone_size: NA
j_call: TRBJ2-3
v_call: TRBV7-2
cdr3_nt: TGTGCCAGCAGCTTCATACTAGCGACAGATACGCAGTATTTT
cdr3_aa: CASSFILATDTQYF